The source of this TCR beta chain is a study of PD-1 blockade in classical Hodgkin lymphoma. Study-level points and caveats: Initiation of nivolumab under 1 year after ASCT led to exclusion of patients. By cycle point C4D1, TCR diversity had risen significantly in CD4+ cells (but not CD8+ cells). Baseline diversity resembling that of newly diagnosed patients was seen in complete responders.

Each patient experienced a relapse that followed autologous stem cell transplantation, and brentuximab vedotin exposure varied. Trimming removed 0 bases from V and 1 base from J, with 4 bases in between. The CDR3 consists of 14 residues. Germline V gene data show CDR1 as GTSNPN and CDR2 as SVGIG (reference sequence). Remarks on this clone: No antigen is known for it.

TCRdb's table, derived via immunoSEQ multiplex PCR, lists solely in-frame clones and lacks some. The repertoire holds around 41,000 clones, with roughly 70% as singletons. The receptor was derived from a human donor with classical Hodgkin lymphoma. The sequenced sample was peripheral blood mononuclear cells (PBMCs), obtained before the second cycle of nivolumab. The chain employs TRBV30 and TRBJ1-6; no reliable D call. This chain's CDR3 is CAWSVASYNSPLHF. The CDR3 DNA is TGTGCCTGGAGTGTGGCTTCCTATAATTCACCCCTCCACTTT.